A selection of T cell receptor beta chains follows, all from one sample in a study of blood T cell repertoires in COVID-19. Sequencing was performed with immunoSEQ multiplex PCR; in TCRdb, only in-frame clones are kept and a portion is missing. The table includes hundreds of thousands of clones, approximately 86% detected once. The sample taken for sequencing was peripheral blood. The source of these receptors is a man aged 65-85 years with acute or convalescent COVID-19. Both conserved end residues are part of each CDR3. The order of the fields is clone size, V gene, D gene, J gene, CDR3 DNA, CDR3 protein. The D gene is left open where the match is weak. Not every row has a clone size; where given, it reads once, few, many or a size class.

>.|TRBV7-9|.|TRBJ2-5
TGTGCCAGCAGCCCCTCACTACCGGGGGAGACCCAGTACTTC
CASSPSLPGETQYF
>.|TRBV6-5|.|TRBJ1-2
TGTGCCAGCAGGCCAGACAGAGTCTACTATGGCTACACCTTC
CASRPDRVYYGYTF
>.|TRBV28|.|TRBJ2-1
TGTGCCAGCAGCCGACAAAGCTCCTACAATGAGCAGTTCTTC
CASSRQSSYNEQFF
>.|TRBV5-8|TRBD1|TRBJ2-7
TGTGCCAGCAGCTTGACCGGGACAGGGAACTACGAGCAGTACTTC
CASSLTGTGNYEQYF
>.|TRBV18|.|TRBJ2-5
TGTGCCAGCTCACTCCCTAGGAGCAGGGGCCAAGAGACCCAGTACTTC
CASSLPRSRGQETQYF
>few|TRBV28|.|TRBJ1-1
TGTGCCAGCAGTTTTGAGGGGGTGGCCTTAAAAGCTTTCTTT
CASSFEGVALKAFF
>.|TRBV28|.|TRBJ1-5
TGTGCCAGCAGTTCACTGGGGGAGGGCAATCAGCCCCAGCATTTT
CASSSLGEGNQPQHF
>.|TRBV6-1|.|TRBJ2-3
TGTGCCAGCAGTGAGGACTACCCCTGGGGCACAGATACGCAGTATTTT
CASSEDYPWGTDTQYF
>.|TRBV12-3/TRBV12-4|.|TRBJ2-7
TGTGCCAGCAGCCCGGACGGGGTCTACGAGCAGTACTTC
CASSPDGVYEQYF
>few|TRBV5-1|.|TRBJ2-1
TGCGCCAGCAGCTTGGGAGGGCAGGATTACAATGAGCAGTTCTTC
CASSLGGQDYNEQFF
>.|TRBV7-9|.|TRBJ1-6
TGTGCCAGCAGCTTACCAGGGTCCAATTCACCCCTCCACTTT
CASSLPGSNSPLHF
>.|TRBV20-1|TRBD2|TRBJ2-5
TGCAGTGCTAGTGGGCGGGGGGGCTTCCAAACAAACCAAGAGACCCAGTACTTC
CSASGRGGFQTNQETQYF
>.|TRBV6-1|.|TRBJ2-5
TGTGCCAGCAGTGAATTGGGGCTAGAGACCCAGTACTTC
CASSELGLETQYF
>.|TRBV7-9|TRBD1|TRBJ1-6
TGTGCCAGCAGTTCCGGGACAGAGAATTCACCCCTCCACTTT
CASSSGTENSPLHF
>.|TRBV5-1|.|TRBJ1-1
TGCGCCAGCAGCTTGGATAACAGCCCTGAAGCTTTCTTT
CASSLDNSPEAFF
>once|TRBV7-6|.|TRBJ1-2
TGTGCCAGCAGCCGAGACAGGAACTATGGCTACACCTTC
CASSRDRNYGYTF
>.|TRBV21-1|.|TRBJ1-4
TGTGCCGGCCATAATAATGAAAAACTGTTTTTT
CAGHNNEKLFF
>.|TRBV6-2/TRBV6-3|.|TRBJ1-5
TGTGCCAGCAGTTACGAGGGGAGGGGCAATCAGCCCCAGCATTTT
CASSYEGRGNQPQHF
>.|TRBV19|TRBD2|TRBJ2-7
TGTGCCAGTAGTAGCCAGGGAGGGTACGAGCAGTACTTC
CASSSQGGYEQYF
>.|TRBV19|.|TRBJ1-2
TGTGCCAGTAGTATTGGACTCTCAAACTATGGCTACACCTTC
CASSIGLSNYGYTF
>.|TRBV5-1|.|TRBJ2-4
TGCGCCAGCAGCCCCCAGGGTTCCCAAAACATTCAGTACTTC
CASSPQGSQNIQYF
>once|TRBV11-2|.|TRBJ2-1
TGTGCCAGCAGCTTAGATCTAACAGGGTACAATGAGCAGTTCTTC
CASSLDLTGYNEQFF
>.|TRBV11-2|TRBD1|TRBJ1-3
TGTGCCAGCAGCTTGGACAGGGCGATCTCTGGAAACACCATATATTTT
CASSLDRAISGNTIYF
>.|TRBV15|.|TRBJ2-7
TGTGCCACCAGCAGGACGGACACCCACTACGAGCAGTACTTC
CATSRTDTHYEQYF
>.|TRBV19|TRBD2|TRBJ2-7
TGTGCCAGTAGTAGGACTAGCGGGACTGGATCCTACGAGCAGTACTTC
CASSRTSGTGSYEQYF
>.|TRBV9|TRBD2|TRBJ2-1
TGTGCCAGCAGCTCGGGACTAGCGGTCTACAATGAGCAGTTCTTC
CASSSGLAVYNEQFF
>.|TRBV24-1|.|TRBJ2-7
TGTGCCACCAGCGCGGGACGGACCTCCTACGAGCAGTACTTC
CATSAGRTSYEQYF
>.|TRBV11-2|.|TRBJ2-6
TGTGCCAGCAGCTTAGGCCCTACGGCCAACGTCCTGACTTTC
CASSLGPTANVLTF
>.|TRBV19|.|TRBJ2-5
TGTGCCAGGCGACAGGAAGAGACCCAGTACTTC
CARRQEETQYF
>once|TRBV3-1/TRBV3-2|.|TRBJ2-7
TGTGCCAGCAGCCCTTATCCGGACTCGAGCTCCTACGAGCAGTACTTC
CASSPYPDSSSYEQYF
>.|TRBV5-6|.|TRBJ2-7
TGTGCCAGCAGCACCAGAGGGGGGGACGAGCAGTACTTC
CASSTRGGDEQYF
>.|TRBV7-8|TRBD2|TRBJ2-3
TGTGCCAGCAGCTTAGGGCCTGCGGGAGTTCTAGATACGCAGTATTTT
CASSLGPAGVLDTQYF
>.|TRBV6-1|TRBD1|TRBJ2-2
TGTGCCAGCAGTGAGGGGACAGGGCATGTCGGCGGGGAGCTGTTTTTT
CASSEGTGHVGGELFF
>.|TRBV5-1|.|TRBJ2-5
TGCGCCAGCAGCTTGGGGGGACTCGCGCAATCTTCCCAAGAGACCCAGTACTTC
CASSLGGLAQSSQETQYF
>.|TRBV4-2|.|TRBJ1-5
TGTGCCAGCAGCCAAGATTGGGGCGGTAGAAATCAGCCCCAGCATTTT
CASSQDWGGRNQPQHF
>.|TRBV27|.|TRBJ2-2
TGTGCCAGCAGTAGAACAGATAACACCGGGGAGCTGTTTTTT
CASSRTDNTGELFF
>.|TRBV9|TRBD1|TRBJ2-5
TGTGCCAGCAGCGATGGATTGGGACAGCCCGAGGAGACCCAGTACTTC
CASSDGLGQPEETQYF
>.|TRBV6-2/TRBV6-3|.|TRBJ2-4
TGTGCCAGCAGTGATACCGGGACTGCAAGAGTAGCCAAAAACATTCAGTACTTC
CASSDTGTARVAKNIQYF
>.|TRBV27|.|TRBJ1-5
TGTGCCAGCAAGGGCAGGGATTATCAGCCCCAGCATTTT
CASKGRDYQPQHF
>.|TRBV19|TRBD2|TRBJ2-3
TGTGCCAGTAGTCCCGGGACTAGCGGGGACACAGATACGCAGTATTTT
CASSPGTSGDTDTQYF
>.|TRBV7-9|TRBD1|TRBJ1-5
TGTGCCAGCAGCCCCGACAGGGGGAATCAGCCCCAGCATTTT
CASSPDRGNQPQHF
>.|TRBV28|TRBD2|TRBJ2-1
TGTGCCAGCAGTTTAGGGGCGGGGGGCGTTTTCTACAATGAGCAGTTCTTC
CASSLGAGGVFYNEQFF
>.|TRBV3-1/TRBV3-2|TRBD2|TRBJ2-7
TGTGCCAGCAGCCCATCTACTAGTTCTCAGCGGGAGATCTACGAGCAGTACTTC
CASSPSTSSQREIYEQYF
>.|TRBV5-1|.|TRBJ2-5
TGCGCCAGCTCAGGGTCCTTAGAGACCCAGTACTTC
CASSGSLETQYF
>few|TRBV24-1|TRBD2|TRBJ2-1
TGTGCCACCAGTGATGCCTCTAGCGGGGACGACAATGAGCAGTTCTTC
CATSDASSGDDNEQFF
>.|TRBV5-6|TRBD1|TRBJ1-1
TGTGCCAGCAGCGGGCCCGGGACAGGGGGCACTGAAGCTTTCTTT
CASSGPGTGGTEAFF
>.|TRBV5-6|.|TRBJ2-7
TGTGCCAGCAGCCCAGGGGCAGGGCTAGGGCAGTACTTC
CASSPGAGLGQYF
>.|TRBV5-8|.|TRBJ2-3
TGTGCCAGCAGGTCCCTCACCGACAAGTTAGCGAATACGCAGTATTTT
CASRSLTDKLANTQYF
>few|TRBV7-8|TRBD2|TRBJ2-2
TGTGCCAGCAGCTTGCTAGCGGGGGGACGGAACACCGGGGAGCTGTTTTTT
CASSLLAGGRNTGELFF
>.|TRBV7-2|.|TRBJ2-5
TGTGCCAGCAGCTTGGGTGGGCCCCAGTACTTC
CASSLGGPQYF
>.|TRBV6-6|.|TRBJ1-3
TGTGCCAGCAGTTCAGGAGGCGGAAACACCATATATTTT
CASSSGGGNTIYF
>.|TRBV5-4|TRBD2|TRBJ2-5
TGTGCCAGCAGTTACGGGACTAGGATGTGGGAGACCCAGTACTTC
CASSYGTRMWETQYF
>once|TRBV4-1|.|TRBJ1-6
TGCGCCAGCAGCTCTCACAGGGAACTAGCACCCCTCCACTTT
CASSSHRELAPLHF
>.|TRBV28|TRBD1|TRBJ1-1
TGTGCCAGCAGCCAGGGGACAGGCAAAATTTACACTGAAGCTTTCTTT
CASSQGTGKIYTEAFF
>.|TRBV27|TRBD1|TRBJ2-2
TGTGCCAGCAGTTACTTGGCCCATCTTACAGGGGGCGGTGACACCGGGGAGCTGTTTTTT
CASSYLAHLTGGGDTGELFF
>.|TRBV7-2|.|TRBJ2-5
TGTGCCAGCAGCTTACGGACTTACCAAGAGACCCAGTACTTC
CASSLRTYQETQYF
>.|TRBV7-6|.|TRBJ2-3
TGTGCCAGCAGCTTACCACAGGGTGGGGATACGCAGTATTTT
CASSLPQGGDTQYF
>.|TRBV20-1|.|TRBJ2-1
TGCAGTGCAGCCGACTACAATGAGCAGTTCTTC
CSAADYNEQFF
>.|TRBV11-3|TRBD1|TRBJ1-4
TGTGCCAGCAGCTTAATCTCTGAGGACAGGGCCCCCCCCAGCGGAAAACTGTTTTTT
CASSLISEDRAPPSGKLFF
>.|TRBV19|TRBD1|TRBJ1-5
TGTGCCAGTAGTATCTGGGCCCCGGGACAGGGCTCCGCAAGACCTAATCAGCCCCAGCATTTT
CASSIWAPGQGSARPNQPQHF